Only a few counts were recorded for the clone carrying this T cell receptor (beta chain). Individuals who donated were healthy Caucasians from Russia aged about 6 to 95. Sample-barcoded 5' priming and a J-beta primer mix drove a second PCR of about 7 to 11 cycles. TCRdb re-analysed the 5' RACE reads in MiXCR, keeping a single row per CDR3 protein. The data show around 1,800,000 distinct CDR3 sequences, 39% seen once. The sample belongs to a study of blood T cells in healthy people across ages. The ends were cut back, 4 bases at V and 7 bases at J, with 8 bases in the middle. CDR1 SGHRS and CDR2 YFSETQ come from the germline V gene. This CDR3 region has 11 residues.

The source of this sequence is a human donor in good health. Input material: blood. The chain is built from TRBV5-1 and TRBJ1-1, with no clear D. The CDR3 coding sequence is TGCGCCAGCAGCGATTTTGGTGAAGCTTTCTTT. It codes for CASSDFGEAFF.